This TCR beta chain was recorded in a study of T cell responses to AZD1222 COVID-19 vaccine. Measured with immunoSEQ multiplex PCR; TCRdb has only the in-frame clones, and not every one. The profile shows about 78,000 clones, around four fifths of them singletons. Points from the study as a whole: Of spike-specific TCRs, nearly half reportedly target regions left unmutated in variants. Females made up more of the donors, who were largely white British, and clonal diversity may have come out too low.

CDR1 and CDR2 (germline): SGHRS, YFSETQ. V trimming: 4 bases; J trimming: 0 bases; junction bases outside the gene matches: 6. There are 15 residues in the CDR3. A word on this clone: Its antigen is not identified.

The V and J genes are TRBV5-1 and TRBJ2-5; 7 nucleotides match TRBD1. The specimen was peripheral blood, collected on day 0 of AZD1222 vaccination. The TCR sequence derives from an adult in good health. CDR3 bases: TGCGCCAGCAGCACCGGGACAGCGTACCAAGAGACCCAGTACTTC. It encodes CASSTGTAYQETQYF.